This T cell receptor beta chain was recorded in a study of blood T cell repertoires in COVID-19. This clone was observed a handful of times. Data came from immunoSEQ multiplex PCR; TCRdb stores just in-frame clones and leaves some out. The table lists a few hundred thousand clones, about 86% of them singletons. CDR1 is WSHSY and CDR2 is SAAADI in the germline V gene. V shed 10 bases, J shed 5 bases, and the junction held 7 bases outside the gene matches. This CDR3 has 13 amino acids. Material: PBMCs or T cells enriched from blood (not recorded which). The J gene is TRBJ1-1, the V gene TRBV10-2; TRBD1 agrees at 10 bases. The sequence derives from a man aged 45 to 65 who had recovered from COVID-19. CDR3 residues: CATKTGGWTEAFF. The CDR3 region has the DNA TGCGCCACCAAGACAGGGGGCTGGACTGAAGCTTTCTTT.